The 21 T cell receptor beta chains below come from one sample, sequenced in a study of patients and donors after allogeneic stem cell transplantation. TCRdb reprocessed the RT-PCR reads via MiXCR and lists one record per CDR3 protein. Seen here are 25,000 to 30,000 distinct CDR3 sequences, roughly 8% observed once, and the top ten hold nearly 50%. The sample was blood, either unsorted or a sorted T cell fraction (not recorded which). These receptors all stem from a human donor who was either an allogeneic HSCT recipient or a stem cell or donor lymphocyte infusion donor (not recorded which). It is not recorded whose cells these are; they may come from a transplant donor.

The table lists this clonotype with a few counts. In DNA form, the CDR3 reads TGCAGCGGCCGCCCCCTAGCGGGTAGACAAGAGACCCAGTACTTC. As protein: CSGRPLAGRQETQYF. V and J are TRBV20-1 and TRBJ2-5; 8 nucleotides line up with TRBD2. CDR1 is DFQATT and CDR2 is SNEGSKA in the germline V gene (reference sequence). CDR3 size: 15 residues.

At least ten counts were recorded for this clonotype. V gene TRBV7-2 combines with J gene TRBJ2-3; D might be TRBD2 (6 bases). V was pared by 5 bases and J by 2 bases, with 17 bases between. CDR1 is SGHTA and CDR2 is FQGNSA in the germline V gene. The CDR3 extends over 16 amino acids. DNA for the CDR3: TGTGCCAGCAGCCGCAACCCAGCGGGTCCCACAGATACGCAGTATTTT. It encodes CASSRNPAGPTDTQYF.

The chain employs TRBV20-1 and TRBJ2-7; no firm D call. V lost 6 bases, J lost 6 bases, and 21 bases lay in between. This CDR3 is built from 14 residues. Per germline, CDR1 DFQATT and CDR2 SNEGSKA (reference sequence). The CDR3 nucleotides are TGCAGTGCCAGGAGCCAGCATTTTACCTCCGAGCAGTACTTC. It is translated as CSARSQHFTSEQYF.

This clonotype was picked up a small number of times. J is TRBJ1-6 and V is TRBV28; 7 nucleotides line up with TRBD1. V gave up 7 bases and J gave up 0 bases; unmatched junction bases: 3. CDR3 length: 15 amino acids. Per germline, CDR1 MDHEN and CDR2 SYDVKM. This CDR3 reads CASNTGDSYNSPLHF. DNA of the CDR3: TGTGCCAGCAATACAGGGGACTCCTATAATTCACCCCTCCACTTT.

This chain joins TRBV4-1 and TRBJ2-7, with 8 bases fitting TRBD2. This CDR3 is 16 amino acids long. The ends lost 4 bases at V and 0 bases at J; junction bases unmatched: 8. CDR1 MGHRA and CDR2 YSYEKL come from the germline V gene. Written as DNA, the CDR3 is TGCGCCAGCAGCCGGTCACTAGCGGAGAGCTCCTACGAGCAGTACTTC. Translated: CASSRSLAESSYEQYF.

This clonotype was counted between two and nine times. V is TRBV5-1 and J is TRBJ2-5; a possible D gene is TRBD2 (5 bases). V shed 4 bases and J shed 5 bases, with 18 bases lying between them. Germline V gene lookup returns CDR1 SGHRS and CDR2 YFSETQ. There are 15 residues in the CDR3. Here the CDR3 reads CASSVTGPGKETQYF. CDR3 in DNA: TGCGCCAGCAGCGTCACCGGGCCGGGGAAGGAGACCCAGTACTTC.

The gene calls are TRBV7-9 and TRBJ2-5; D gene ambiguous. The CDR3 is 14 amino acids. The ends were cut back, 4 bases at V and 0 bases at J, with 9 bases in the middle. Germline values: CDR1 SEHNR, CDR2 FQNEAQ (reference sequence). Here the CDR3 DNA reads TGTGCCAGCAGCTGGCTAGTCTACCAAGAGACCCAGTACTTC. It encodes CASSWLVYQETQYF. The whole variable domain, remainder taken from reference TRBV7-9 and TRBJ2-5, is DTGVSQNPRHKITKRGQNVTFRCDPISEHNRLYWYRQTLGQGPEFLTYFQNEAQLEKSRLLSDRFSAERPKGSFSTLEIQRTEQGDSAMYLCASSWLVYQETQYFGPGTRLLVL.

This clonotype was counted ten times or more. The rearrangement uses TRBV7-3 and TRBJ2-5; D ambiguous. The CDR3 extends over 15 amino acids. CDR1 is SGHTA, CDR2 FQGTGA, per germline. The V gene lost 2 bases and the J gene lost 1 base, with 11 bases spanning the gap. In nucleotides, the CDR3 is TGTGCCAGCAGCTTAGGGATTAGCCGCCAAGAGACCCAGTACTTC. As protein: CASSLGISRQETQYF.

This clonotype has a count of ten or more. The chain is built from TRBV14 and TRBJ2-5; TRBD2 aligns across 10 bases. J lost 2 bases, V lost 0 bases, and 6 bases had no gene match. Germline CDR1 reads SGHDN; CDR2 reads FVKESK. The CDR3 loop spans 17 amino acids. For the CDR3, the DNA is TGTGCCAGCAGCCAAGATGCGGGACTAGCGCTACAAGAGACCCAGTACTTC. Amino acids: CASSQDAGLALQETQYF.

In its sample, this clonotype was seen many times. The J gene is TRBJ2-7, the V gene TRBV7-6, with TRBD1 matching over 8 bases. CDR1 and CDR2 from the germline V gene are SGHVS and FNYEAQ. With 5 bases clipped from V and 3 bases from J, the junction kept 3 bases outside the gene matches. This CDR3 comprises 13 residues. CDR3 sequence (DNA): TGTGCCAGCAGCGCTACAGGGGGCTACGAGCAGTACTTC. Translating gives CASSATGGYEQYF.

This chain uses TRBV9 with TRBJ2-3; 12 bases fit TRBD2. This CDR3 region has 17 residues. Germline CDR1 and CDR2: SGDLS and YYNGEE. V was clipped by 1 base and J by 3 bases; unmatched bases: 6. In DNA form, the CDR3 reads TGTGCCAGCAGCGTACTAGCGGGAGGGCGGGGTACAGATACGCAGTATTTT. This sequence encodes CASSVLAGGRGTDTQYF. Full variable domain (remainder filled in from reference TRBV9 and TRBJ2-3): DSGVTQTPKHLITATGQRVTLRCSPRSGDLSVYWYQQSLDQGLQFLIQYYNGEERAKGNILERFSAQQFPDLHSELNLSSLELGDSALYFCASSVLAGGRGTDTQYFGPGTRLTVL.

There are a few counts of this clonotype. The chain is built from TRBV5-4 and TRBJ1-1; D possibly corresponds to TRBD1 (5 bases). This CDR3 spans 15 amino acids. Germline lookup yields CDR1 SGHNT and CDR2 YYREEE (reference sequence). Trimming took 3 bases from V and 1 from J, leaving 13 bases between them. The CDR3 is CASSSSGAANTEAFF. DNA of the CDR3: TGTGCCAGCAGCTCCTCCGGGGCAGCGAACACTGAAGCTTTCTTT.

This clonotype was seen many times. The chain links TRBV20-1 to TRBJ2-1; 11 positions agree with TRBD2. The germline gives CDR1 DFQATT, CDR2 SNEGSKA (reference sequence). This CDR3 has 14 residues. Trimming at V came to 6 bases and at J to 9 bases, leaving 10 bases not matched to a gene. CDR3 bases: TGCAGTGCGCCCCTAGCGGGGGGCTCGGGTGAGCAGTTCTTC. As protein: CSAPLAGGSGEQFF.

This clonotype was counted only a few times. The chain couples TRBV20-1 to TRBJ1-2; D possibly corresponds to TRBD1 (6 bases). Germline values: CDR1 DFQATT, CDR2 SNEGSKA (reference sequence). The V end was cut by 3 bases, the J end by 2 bases, with 10 bases between. CDR3 length: 13 residues. The CDR3 sequence: CSASRGANYGYTF. The CDR3 region has the DNA TGCAGTGCTAGCCGGGGGGCGAACTATGGCTACACCTTC.

This clonotype was detected ten times or more. Written as DNA, the CDR3 is TGTGCCAGCAGCTTAGCTCACAGGGACAGGGTCAGCTACACCTTC. It yields the protein CASSLAHRDRVSYTF. This chain links TRBV7-9 with TRBJ1-2, with TRBD1 identical over 9 bases. J was trimmed by 9 bases and V by 0 bases; bases with no gene match: 8. This CDR3 region has 15 residues. Germline V gives CDR1 SEHNR, CDR2 FQNEAQ (reference sequence).

This clonotype was seen a few times. This sequence joins TRBV6-1 and TRBJ1-2; no definite D call. The germline CDR1 and CDR2 sequences are MNHNS and SASEGT. CDR3 length equals 16 residues. V lost 6 bases and J 2 bases, leaving 19 bases between the germline ends. The CDR3 DNA follows: TGTGCCAGCAGGCCAAGCTTGGGTGGGCTCAACTATGGCTACACCTTC. It encodes CASRPSLGGLNYGYTF.

This clonotype has a count of ten or more. The rearrangement links TRBV5-4 to TRBJ1-5, with 7 bases that match TRBD1. J gave up 0 bases and V 4 bases, and 7 bases lay outside the gene matches. The germline CDR1 and CDR2 sequences are SGHNT and YYREEE (reference sequence). This CDR3 has 16 residues. CDR3 residues: CASSIGQDDSNQPQHF. In nucleotides, the CDR3 is TGTGCCAGCAGCATTGGACAGGACGATAGCAATCAGCCCCAGCATTTT.

This chain links TRBV29-1 with TRBJ2-5, with a tentative D call TRBD2 (6 bases). The V and J ends lost 6 bases and 1 base respectively, with 18 bases between them. This CDR3 region has 15 residues. Germline CDR1 and CDR2: SQVTM and ANQGSEA. The chain's CDR3 is CSVRRSGLIQETQYF. The CDR3 coding sequence is TGCAGCGTACGGAGGAGCGGGCTGATCCAAGAGACCCAGTACTTC.

This clonotype was detected ten times or more. The chain joins TRBV7-9 to TRBJ2-1, with 9 bases matching TRBD1. Germline V lookup: CDR1 SEHNR, CDR2 FQNEAQ (reference sequence). The CDR3 covers 12 residues. The trim removed 5 bases at V and 14 bases at J, leaving 7 bases unmatched. The CDR3 reads CASSNWDREKFF. The CDR3 bases are TGTGCCAGCAGCAATTGGGACAGGGAAAAGTTCTTC.

This clonotype has a count of ten or more. J is TRBJ1-5 and V is TRBV20-1, with 9 nucleotides matching TRBD1. V lost 6 bases to trimming and J lost 2 bases; unmatched junction nucleotides: 5. CDR1 is DFQATT, CDR2 SNEGSKA, per germline (reference sequence). This CDR3 has 14 amino acids. Here the CDR3 DNA reads TGCAGTGCCAGAACAGGGGGCGGCAATCAGCCCCAGCATTTT. As protein: CSARTGGGNQPQHF.

This clonotype turned up a few times. The chain combines TRBV5-4 with TRBJ1-4; D remains ambiguous. V was trimmed by 1 base and J by 3 bases, leaving 13 bases between them. The CDR3 is 16 amino acids. CDR1 and CDR2 from the germline V gene are SGHNT and YYREEE (reference sequence). Here the CDR3 reads CASSLTGPGPNEKLFF. CDR3 bases: TGTGCCAGCAGCTTGACCGGACCGGGCCCTAATGAAAAACTGTTTTTT.